The sequence of this T cell receptor (beta chain) was determined in a study of T-cell memory formation after mild COVID-19. The overall study: TCR clusters largely stayed donor specific. Points from the study as a whole: The finding that pre-infection memory included some responding clones suggested that cross-reactive memory joined. Clones that got smaller from day 15 to 85 had even CD4/CD8, while clones growing later tipped toward CD4+.

Sample barcodes and UMIs were carried by the TCR alpha and TCR beta cDNA libraries that 5'RACE generated with constant-segment primers. TCRdb itself ran the 5' RACE reads through MiXCR, one entry per CDR3 protein. The sample holds under 600,000 distinct CDR3 sequences, about 22% seen once. As concerns this clonotype: Its antigen is currently unknown.

Germline CDR1 SGHRS, CDR2 YFSETQ. V lost 0 bases, J lost 3 bases, and 9 bases lay in between. The CDR3 covers 14 residues. The V call is TRBV5-1, the J call TRBJ2-5; D gene unclear. What was sequenced was PBMCs or a T cell subset sorted from them (not recorded which). The sequence came from an adult woman who had mild COVID-19 (a few samples of this study predate the infection). Cell type and time point are not known. The CDR3, as DNA: TGCGCCAGCAGCTTGGCGGCCAGAAAAGAGACCCAGTACTTC. Protein: CASSLAARKETQYF.